The T cell receptor (beta chain) under discussion was sequenced for a study of OX40 agonist ivuxolimab in advanced cancers. Notes on the research overall: Ivuxolimab was an agonistic, fully human IgG2 monoclonal antibody directed against OX40 (CD134), a costimulatory receptor. Intravenous ivuxolimab was administered to patients every 2 weeks at six dose levels: 0.01, 0.1, 0.3, 1.5, 3 and 10 mg/kg. Of the roughly 50 dose-escalation patients, hepatocellular carcinoma was present in around 20, melanoma in approximately 15, renal cell carcinoma in 9 and head and neck cancer in 9. In the dose-escalation cohort, more than 75% of patients were male, and the mean age was around 60 years, with a range of roughly 20 to 80. Patients were allowed to have had prior anti-PD-1, anti-PD-L1 or anti-CTLA-4 therapy, and approximately 37% of the dose-escalation patients had been treated with checkpoint inhibitors. Three dose-escalation patients achieved partial responses, one with hepatocellular carcinoma and two with cutaneous melanoma. The purpose of peripheral TCRbeta sequencing was to test whether ivuxolimab changed TCR sequence diversity and led to clonal T-cell expansion. The paper describes the monotherapy dose-escalation part (N of about 47 patients) of the phase I trial of ivuxolimab. Broad study findings and their caveats: At doses from 0.1 to 3.0 mg/kg, clonal expansion was seen in both CD4+ and CD8+ blood T cells between baseline and week 6. After ivuxolimab, CD8+ T cells had more expanded clones than CD4+ T cells on average. In partial responders in the 0.1-3.0 mg/kg groups, normalized peripheral clonal expansion was found to be among the lowest, especially among CD8+ T cells. Low levels of normalized T-cell clonal expansion were also shown by some nonresponding patients. The antigen specificity of the clonally expanded peripheral T cells was not determined.

Genomic DNA was isolated from the sorted cells so that the TCRbeta CDR3 region could be sequenced. TCRbeta CDR3 regions were sequenced using the immunoSEQ Assay. The table was pulled from immuneACCESS by TCRdb, which kept in-frame rearrangements only. Such tables lose some clones; where checked, under half of the loss comes from unresolved V genes, and the rest has no known cause. The sample has more than 70,000 clones on record, about 90% of them singletons. Around 1.5% of the sample lies in the top ten. To note about this clone: Its cognate antigen has yet to be identified. No clone much larger than this one lies a single base away; base qualities are absent.

The trial excluded patients who had a history of autoimmune disease or were on systemic immunosuppression. Peripheral blood for TCR sequencing was collected from all dose cohorts at baseline, on cycle 4 day 1, and on cycle 7 day 1. The samples were drawn from a first-in-human, open-label, multicenter phase I dose-escalation trial of ivuxolimab. Adults with locally advanced or metastatic melanoma, renal cell, hepatocellular, or head and neck squamous cell carcinoma were enrolled in the trial. CD4+ and CD8+ T cells were sorted separately from peripheral blood before TCR sequencing. This clonotype originated in an adult with an advanced solid tumor such as melanoma, head and neck, liver or kidney cancer. The source was CD4+ or CD8+ T cells sorted from blood, collected in a trial of the OX40 agonist ivuxolimab.

CDR3 sequence: CASSDSSRRGTSGRSDTQYF. The sequenced DNA is TGTGCCAGCAGTGACTCCTCCCGGCGAGGGACTAGCGGGAGGTCAGATACGCAGTATTTT. The chain uses TRBV6-4 and TRBJ2-3; the central 15 bases match TRBD2. Trimmed from V: 0 bases; trimmed from J: 4 bases; junction bases lacking a gene match: 11. In the germline V gene, CDR1 corresponds to MRHNA and CDR2 to SNTAGT. Counted from cysteine to phenylalanine, this CDR3 has 20 amino acids. Of the read, only the CDR3 DNA is kept; its 60 bases are in frame from base 1.